A selection of T cell receptor beta chains follows, all from one sample in a study of cytomegalovirus exposure and HLA in healthy donors. Method: immunoSEQ multiplex PCR; TCRdb's copy keeps in-frame clones and lacks some. The table has approximately 200,000 clones, more than 60% seen once; the top ten hold around 0.2%. Sequencing was carried out using PBMCs. The receptors shown here come from a girl aged 2 to 9 in good health and CMV-seronegative. CDR3s include the opening cysteine and the closing phenylalanine or tryptophan. The D gene is left open where the match is weak. The size of a clone is reported for some rows only, either as once, few or many, or as a class for expanded clones.

d_call clone_size j_call v_call cdr3_aa cdr3_nt
NA NA TRBJ2-5 TRBV6-6 CASSSPSAETQYF TGTGCCAGCAGCTCACCTAGCGCGGAGACCCAGTACTTC
NA NA TRBJ1-2 TRBV28 CASRLAGQGMYGYTF TGTGCCAGCAGGTTAGCCGGGCAGGGAATGTATGGCTACACCTTC
TRBD2 NA TRBJ2-3 TRBV6-4 CASSDVAGADTQYF TGTGCCAGCAGTGACGTAGCGGGCGCAGATACGCAGTATTTT
TRBD1 NA TRBJ1-6 TRBV5-1 CASSLDRVSPLHF TGCGCCAGCAGCTTAGACAGGGTTTCACCCCTCCACTTT
NA NA TRBJ1-1 TRBV13 CASSFLRNRDTEAFF TGTGCCAGCAGCTTTTTAAGGAATCGGGACACTGAAGCTTTCTTT
TRBD2 NA TRBJ2-2 TRBV4-2 CASSQDGLADRTGELFF TGTGCCAGCAGCCAAGACGGCCTAGCGGACCGAACCGGGGAGCTGTTTTTT
NA NA TRBJ2-3 TRBV5-8 CASSWTATTDTQYF TGTGCCAGCAGCTGGACAGCTACCACAGATACGCAGTATTTT
NA NA TRBJ1-2 TRBV29-1 CSVSQGEIYGYTF TGCAGCGTTTCCCAGGGCGAGATCTATGGCTACACCTTC
TRBD1 NA TRBJ2-1 TRBV7-9 CASSSPGQATFVTYNEQFF TGTGCCAGCAGCTCGCCGGGACAGGCGACATTCGTTACCTACAATGAGCAGTTCTTC
TRBD2 NA TRBJ2-1 TRBV6-4 CASSAYSSGRGTSSYNEQFF TGTGCCAGCAGTGCATATTCTAGCGGGAGGGGTACGAGCTCCTACAATGAGCAGTTCTTC
NA few TRBJ1-1 TRBV5-1 CASSLGQTNTEAFF TGCGCCAGCAGCTTGGGACAGACGAACACTGAAGCTTTCTTT
NA NA TRBJ2-3 TRBV6-5 CASSPGQSSTDTQYF TGTGCCAGCAGTCCTGGACAGTCTAGCACAGATACGCAGTATTTT
NA NA TRBJ2-2 TRBV5-1 CASSLGLGGNTGELFF TGCGCCAGCAGCTTGGGGTTAGGAGGGAACACCGGGGAGCTGTTTTTT
TRBD1 NA TRBJ1-2 TRBV19 CASSITAGTGYYGYTF TGTGCCAGTAGTATAACCGCCGGGACAGGCTACTATGGCTACACCTTC
NA NA TRBJ2-5 TRBV19 CASSIVGIQETQYF TGTGCCAGTAGTATAGTCGGGATACAAGAGACCCAGTACTTC
NA NA TRBJ2-7 TRBV5-6 CASSLGGLGRGKSYEQYF TGTGCCAGCAGCTTGGGAGGTCTGGGCAGGGGAAAAAGCTACGAGCAGTACTTC
NA once TRBJ1-6 TRBV27 CASTSRRGFYNSPLHF TGTGCCAGCACCTCCCGTAGGGGGTTTTATAATTCACCCCTCCACTTT
NA NA TRBJ1-2 TRBV18 CASSPGGSSFYGYTF TGTGCCAGCTCCCCCGGAGGGTCCTCCTTCTATGGCTACACCTTC
NA NA TRBJ1-2 TRBV11-3 CASSFPSDGVSFYGYTF TGTGCCAGCAGCTTCCCCTCGGACGGGGTTTCGTTCTATGGCTACACCTTC
NA NA TRBJ2-5 TRBV6-6 CASRTRSRETQYF TGTGCCAGCAGGACCCGGAGCCGGGAGACCCAGTACTTC
NA NA TRBJ1-1 TRBV11-2 CASSPPGNPEAFF TGTGCCAGCAGCCCGCCAGGGAATCCTGAAGCTTTCTTT
NA NA TRBJ2-6 TRBV7-6 CASSLGGPGANVLTF TGTGCCAGCAGCTTAGGGGGGCCTGGGGCCAACGTCCTGACTTTC
TRBD2 once TRBJ2-5 TRBV27 CASRDRLAGGPETQYF TGTGCCAGCAGAGACAGACTAGCGGGGGGGCCGGAGACCCAGTACTTC
TRBD1 NA TRBJ1-6 TRBV6-5 CASRNLGTGVRTLHF TGTGCCAGCAGGAACCTAGGGACAGGGGTCCGGACCCTCCACTTT
TRBD2 NA TRBJ2-7 TRBV5-4 CASRSGTSGPYEQYF TGTGCCAGCAGGTCCGGGACTAGCGGTCCCTACGAGCAGTACTTC
TRBD1 NA TRBJ2-1 TRBV5-1 CASRCWDRGGLSSLF TGCGCCAGTAGATGCTGGGACAGGGGCGGCCTATCCTCCCTCTTC
NA NA TRBJ2-1 TRBV18 CASSPTSFNEQFF TGTGCCAGCTCACCTACTAGTTTCAATGAGCAGTTCTTC
TRBD2 NA TRBJ2-5 TRBV2 CASIGSEAGEETQYF TGTGCCAGCATTGGGTCTGAGGCGGGGGAAGAGACCCAGTACTTC
NA NA TRBJ2-7 TRBV4-1 CASSQVPQVYEQYF TGCGCCAGCAGCCAAGTCCCCCAGGTCTACGAGCAGTACTTC
TRBD1 NA TRBJ1-4 TRBV9 CAGNRQGDEKLFF TGTGCCGGCAATCGACAGGGGGATGAAAAACTGTTTTTT
TRBD2 NA TRBJ2-5 TRBV28 CASRPRLASQETQYF TGTGCCAGCAGACCTCGACTAGCGTCCCAAGAGACCCAGTACTTC
NA NA TRBJ2-1 TRBV7-9 CASKGGGSPNEQFF TGTGCCAGCAAGGGGGGCGGGAGCCCCAATGAGCAGTTCTTC
TRBD1 NA TRBJ1-6 TRBV6-1 CASSSGTGQSPLHF TGTGCCAGCAGTTCCGGGACAGGGCAATCACCCCTCCACTTT
NA NA TRBJ2-1 TRBV5-4 CASSLSLGNNEQFF TGTGCCAGCAGCTTGTCACTAGGGAACAATGAGCAGTTCTTC
NA NA TRBJ2-1 TRBV19 CASSIRGSYNEQFF TGTGCCAGTAGTATAAGGGGTTCCTACAATGAGCAGTTCTTC
NA NA TRBJ1-1 TRBV29-1 CSVLKLLNTEAFF TGCAGCGTTCTAAAACTTCTGAACACTGAAGCTTTCTTT
NA NA TRBJ2-7 TRBV2 CASSRRTVYEQYF TGTGCCAGCAGTCGGAGGACAGTTTACGAGCAGTACTTC
NA NA TRBJ2-2 TRBV6-6 CASSYAEPGELFF TGTGCCAGCAGTTACGCGGAGCCCGGGGAGCTGTTTTTT
NA NA TRBJ2-7 TRBV14 CASSLSNYEQYF TGTGCCAGCAGCCTTAGCAACTACGAGCAGTACTTC
TRBD2 once TRBJ2-1 TRBV9 CASSVISGGALPNEQFF TGTGCCAGCAGCGTAATTAGCGGGGGGGCCTTACCCAATGAGCAGTTCTTC
TRBD2 NA TRBJ2-3 TRBV7-3 CASSSLAGGPTDTQYF TGTGCCAGCAGCTCACTAGCGGGGGGGCCAACAGATACGCAGTATTTT
TRBD1 NA TRBJ2-7 TRBV5-1 CASSPRTTGAYEQYF TGCGCCAGCAGCCCCCGGACGACAGGGGCCTACGAGCAGTACTTC
NA NA TRBJ2-7 TRBV6-5 CASSVGVGYEQYF TGTGCCAGCAGTGTAGGGGTCGGCTACGAGCAGTACTTC
NA NA TRBJ2-2 TRBV14 CASSQDGGISGGELFF TGTGCCAGCAGCCAAGACGGGGGAATCTCTGGCGGGGAGCTGTTTTTT
TRBD1 NA TRBJ2-2 TRBV5-1 CASSLETGGYTGELFF TGCGCCAGCAGCCTAGAGACAGGGGGCTACACCGGGGAGCTGTTTTTT
TRBD2 NA TRBJ2-1 TRBV6-6 CASRSRLAGGRNEQFF TGTGCCAGCAGGTCGAGACTAGCGGGAGGGCGTAATGAGCAGTTCTTC
NA NA TRBJ1-1 TRBV7-3 CASTNPGAEAFF TGTGCCAGCACGAACCCCGGGGCTGAAGCTTTCTTT
TRBD1 NA TRBJ2-7 TRBV6-5 CASIGTAPSYEQYF TGTGCCAGCATCGGGACAGCCCCCTCCTACGAGCAGTACTTC
NA NA TRBJ1-2 TRBV7-3 CASSGGDGYGYTF TGTGCCAGCAGCGGGGGGGATGGCTATGGCTACACCTTC
TRBD1 NA TRBJ1-5 TRBV28 CASSTPGTGGNQPQHF TGTGCCAGCAGTACCCCCGGGACAGGGGGCAATCAGCCCCAGCATTTT
NA NA TRBJ2-5 TRBV6-5 CASSYSRGTQETQYF TGTGCCAGCAGTTACTCGCGGGGCACCCAAGAGACCCAGTACTTC